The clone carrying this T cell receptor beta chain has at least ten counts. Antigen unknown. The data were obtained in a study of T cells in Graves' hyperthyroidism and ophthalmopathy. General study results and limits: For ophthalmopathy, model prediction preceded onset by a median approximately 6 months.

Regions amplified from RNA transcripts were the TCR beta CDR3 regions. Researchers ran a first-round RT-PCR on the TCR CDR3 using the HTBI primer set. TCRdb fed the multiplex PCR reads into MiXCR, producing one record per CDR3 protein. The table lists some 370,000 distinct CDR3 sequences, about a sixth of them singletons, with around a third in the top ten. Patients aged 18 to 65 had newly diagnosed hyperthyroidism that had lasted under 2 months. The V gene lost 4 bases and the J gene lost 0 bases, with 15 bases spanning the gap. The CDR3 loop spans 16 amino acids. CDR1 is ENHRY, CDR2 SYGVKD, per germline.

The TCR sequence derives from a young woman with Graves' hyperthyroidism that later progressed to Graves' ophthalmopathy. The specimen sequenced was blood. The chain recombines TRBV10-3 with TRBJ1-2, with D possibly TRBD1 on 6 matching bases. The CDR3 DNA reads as TGTGCCATCAGTGCCCGTGGGGGCGCCACTAACTATGGCTACACCTTC. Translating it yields CAISARGGATNYGYTF.